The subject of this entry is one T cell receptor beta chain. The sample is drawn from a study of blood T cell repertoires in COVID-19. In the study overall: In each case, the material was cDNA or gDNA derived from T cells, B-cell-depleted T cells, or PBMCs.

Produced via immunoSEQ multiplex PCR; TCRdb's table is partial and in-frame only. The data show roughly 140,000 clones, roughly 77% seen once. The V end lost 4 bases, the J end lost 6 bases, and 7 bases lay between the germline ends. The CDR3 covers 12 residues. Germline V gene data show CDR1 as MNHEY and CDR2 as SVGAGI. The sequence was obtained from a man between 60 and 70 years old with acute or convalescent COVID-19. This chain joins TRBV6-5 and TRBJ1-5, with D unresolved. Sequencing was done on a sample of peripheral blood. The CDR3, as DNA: TGTGCCAGCAGTTCCTTCGGTCAGCCCCAGCATTTT. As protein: CASSSFGQPQHF.